The entry that follows covers one T cell receptor (beta chain) sequence. Its specificity is unknown. This entry is derived from a study of T cell responses to AZD1222 COVID-19 vaccine. Clones were read by immunoSEQ multiplex PCR, and TCRdb kept only the in-frame ones, dropping some. The sample records tens of thousands of clones, 65% to 85% being singletons. Whole-study results and caveats: Most donors were white British and more were female, and clonal diversity was possibly underestimated. Reportedly, nearly half of unique spike TCRs recognized epitopes outside B.1.351/B.1.1.7 mutations. Only six or seven AZD1222 recipients tested seropositive at baseline. Spike regions recognized by vaccine-associated CD4 TCRs spanned the protein, led by 160-218 and 743-854.

This receptor was taken from an adult in good health. The sample consisted of peripheral blood, taken on day 0 of AZD1222 vaccination.

The CDR3 region is CASSHPGVRETQYF. The CDR3 DNA reads TGTGCCAGCAGCCATCCCGGGGTGCGGGAGACCCAGTACTTC. The rearrangement joins TRBV7-8 to TRBJ2-5, with a weak D call TRBD2 (5 bases). Germline V gene lookup returns CDR1 SGHVS and CDR2 FQNEAQ. The germline V and J ends were trimmed by 5 bases and 5 bases, with 15 bases remaining between them. The CDR3 covers 14 residues.